Listed below are T cell receptor beta chains from one sample, sequenced in a study of shared clonotypes between healthy human individuals. Produced via immunoSEQ multiplex PCR; TCRdb's table is partial and in-frame only. Of about 750,000 clones in the sample, roughly 92% were seen once. The sequenced sample was naive CD8+ T cells sorted from blood. The receptors stem from a man aged 25 to 40 in good health. Both conserved end residues are part of each CDR3. Each record gives: D gene, clone size, V gene, J gene, CDR3 length, CDR3 protein, CDR3 DNA. D genes are given only for firm matches. The size entry is marked missing in some rows and otherwise reads once, few, many or a size class.

d_gene: NA; abundance: NA; v_gene: TRBV9; j_gene: TRBJ2-1; len: 15; CDR3aa: CASSELTGSYNEQFF; CDR3nt: TGTGCCAGCAGCGAATTGACAGGCTCCTACAATGAGCAGTTCTTC
d_gene: TRBD1; abundance: NA; v_gene: TRBV4-1; j_gene: TRBJ2-7; len: 16; CDR3aa: CASSQEETGLVYEQYF; CDR3nt: TGCGCCAGCAGCCAAGAGGAGACAGGGCTAGTCTACGAGCAGTACTTC
d_gene: NA; abundance: NA; v_gene: TRBV6-1; j_gene: TRBJ1-2; len: 13; CDR3aa: CASGTDKPLGYTF; CDR3nt: TGTGCCAGCGGAACAGATAAACCTCTTGGCTACACCTTC
d_gene: NA; abundance: once; v_gene: TRBV21-1; j_gene: TRBJ2-7; len: 16; CDR3aa: CASSLFGRDRLHEQYF; CDR3nt: TGTGCCAGCAGCTTGTTCGGACGGGATAGGCTGCACGAGCAGTACTTC
d_gene: NA; abundance: NA; v_gene: TRBV27; j_gene: TRBJ2-5; len: 17; CDR3aa: CASSLLSPAGLQETQYF; CDR3nt: TGTGCCAGCAGTTTATTATCTCCGGCGGGCCTCCAAGAGACCCAGTACTTC
d_gene: TRBD1; abundance: NA; v_gene: TRBV27; j_gene: TRBJ2-7; len: 15; CDR3aa: CASSLWDRGPYEQYF; CDR3nt: TGTGCCAGCAGTTTATGGGACAGGGGTCCCTACGAGCAGTACTTC
d_gene: TRBD1; abundance: NA; v_gene: TRBV6-5; j_gene: TRBJ2-6; len: 15; CDR3aa: CASSPTGSGANVLTF; CDR3nt: TGTGCCAGCAGTCCGACAGGGTCTGGGGCCAACGTCCTGACTTTC
d_gene: TRBD1; abundance: NA; v_gene: TRBV4-1; j_gene: TRBJ2-3; len: 15; CDR3aa: CASSQSYRGADTQYF; CDR3nt: TGCGCCAGCAGCCAAAGTTACAGGGGAGCAGATACGCAGTATTTT
d_gene: NA; abundance: NA; v_gene: TRBV4-1; j_gene: TRBJ1-4; len: 14; CDR3aa: CASSHRYANEKLFF; CDR3nt: TGCGCCAGCAGCCATAGGTACGCTAATGAAAAACTGTTTTTT
d_gene: NA; abundance: NA; v_gene: TRBV7-2; j_gene: TRBJ2-7; len: 13; CDR3aa: CASSLVIAYEQYF; CDR3nt: TGTGCCAGCAGCTTAGTCATAGCCTACGAGCAGTACTTC
d_gene: NA; abundance: once; v_gene: TRBV28; j_gene: TRBJ1-4; len: 13; CDR3aa: CATTSGDAEKLFF; CDR3nt: TGTGCCACTACGTCGGGGGATGCGGAAAAACTGTTTTTT
d_gene: NA; abundance: NA; v_gene: TRBV6-6; j_gene: TRBJ2-2; len: 13; CDR3aa: CASSYFLTGELFF; CDR3nt: TGTGCCAGCAGTTACTTCCTCACCGGGGAGCTGTTTTTT
d_gene: NA; abundance: NA; v_gene: TRBV5-1; j_gene: TRBJ2-3; len: 16; CDR3aa: CASKGGGPSSTDTQYF; CDR3nt: TGCGCCAGCAAGGGCGGAGGCCCCTCTAGCACAGATACGCAGTATTTT
d_gene: TRBD1; abundance: NA; v_gene: TRBV6-6; j_gene: TRBJ2-7; len: 15; CDR3aa: CASTPGTGGIYEQYF; CDR3nt: TGTGCCAGCACCCCCGGGACAGGGGGTATCTACGAGCAGTACTTC
d_gene: NA; abundance: NA; v_gene: TRBV15; j_gene: TRBJ2-3; len: 16; CDR3aa: CATSRDRPYITDTQYF; CDR3nt: TGTGCCACCAGCAGAGATCGCCCTTATATCACAGATACGCAGTATTTT
d_gene: TRBD1; abundance: NA; v_gene: TRBV5-8; j_gene: TRBJ2-7; len: 16; CDR3aa: CASSLVGTVGSYEQYF; CDR3nt: TGTGCCAGCAGCTTGGTCGGGACAGTAGGCTCCTACGAGCAGTACTTC
d_gene: TRBD2; abundance: NA; v_gene: TRBV2; j_gene: TRBJ2-1; len: 19; CDR3aa: CASSEGELAGLNSYNEQFF; CDR3nt: TGTGCCAGCAGTGAAGGGGAACTAGCGGGACTCAACTCCTACAATGAGCAGTTCTTC
d_gene: NA; abundance: once; v_gene: TRBV5-6; j_gene: TRBJ2-7; len: 15; CDR3aa: CASSLGGSSSYEQYF; CDR3nt: TGTGCCAGCAGCTTGGGCGGGTCCAGCTCCTACGAGCAGTACTTC
d_gene: NA; abundance: NA; v_gene: TRBV7-9; j_gene: TRBJ2-4; len: 14; CDR3aa: CASSSPSRENIQYF; CDR3nt: TGTGCCAGCAGCTCACCCTCCAGGGAAAACATTCAGTACTTC
d_gene: NA; abundance: NA; v_gene: TRBV7-9; j_gene: TRBJ1-5; len: 14; CDR3aa: CASSPARVDQPQHF; CDR3nt: TGTGCCAGCAGCCCAGCCAGGGTAGATCAGCCCCAGCATTTT
d_gene: NA; abundance: NA; v_gene: TRBV28; j_gene: TRBJ2-2; len: 12; CDR3aa: CASSPSAGELFF; CDR3nt: TGTGCCAGCAGTCCCAGTGCCGGGGAGCTGTTTTTT
d_gene: NA; abundance: NA; v_gene: TRBV11-2; j_gene: TRBJ2-1; len: 16; CDR3aa: CASSPRSPMARNEQFF; CDR3nt: TGTGCCAGCAGCCCCCGCAGTCCCATGGCGCGTAATGAGCAGTTCTTC
d_gene: NA; abundance: NA; v_gene: TRBV21-1; j_gene: TRBJ1-2; len: 19; CDR3aa: CASSKEVRESPTGLCGYTF; CDR3nt: TGTGCCAGCAGCAAAGAAGTACGGGAATCCCCGACAGGTTTGTGTGGCTACACCTTC
d_gene: NA; abundance: NA; v_gene: TRBV6-4; j_gene: TRBJ2-7; len: 13; CDR3aa: CASSDGVTNEQYF; CDR3nt: TGTGCCAGCAGTGACGGTGTTACCAACGAGCAGTACTTC
d_gene: TRBD1; abundance: NA; v_gene: TRBV7-2; j_gene: TRBJ2-5; len: 16; CDR3aa: CASSPSTGGALKTQYF; CDR3nt: TGTGCCAGCAGCCCGTCGACAGGGGGAGCGTTAAAGACCCAGTACTTC
d_gene: NA; abundance: NA; v_gene: TRBV19; j_gene: TRBJ2-3; len: 11; CDR3aa: CASRLADTQYF; CDR3nt: TGTGCCAGTCGGCTGGCAGATACGCAGTATTTT
d_gene: TRBD1; abundance: NA; v_gene: TRBV27; j_gene: TRBJ1-2; len: 14; CDR3aa: CASSLSQGAYGYTF; CDR3nt: TGTGCCAGCAGTTTATCGCAGGGGGCCTATGGCTACACCTTC
d_gene: NA; abundance: NA; v_gene: TRBV5-6; j_gene: TRBJ2-1; len: 15; CDR3aa: CASSPGGNPYNEQFF; CDR3nt: TGTGCCAGCAGCCCTGGAGGTAACCCCTACAATGAGCAGTTCTTC
d_gene: TRBD2; abundance: NA; v_gene: TRBV9; j_gene: TRBJ2-1; len: 16; CDR3aa: CASSDGGLAGGSEQFF; CDR3nt: TGTGCCAGCAGTGACGGTGGACTAGCGGGAGGTAGTGAGCAGTTCTTC
d_gene: NA; abundance: NA; v_gene: TRBV29-1; j_gene: TRBJ2-7; len: 13; CDR3aa: CSVEGRLGVEQYF; CDR3nt: TGCAGCGTTGAGGGGCGGCTAGGGGTCGAGCAGTACTTC
d_gene: NA; abundance: NA; v_gene: TRBV6-6; j_gene: TRBJ2-2; len: 11; CDR3aa: CASWSGGELFF; CDR3nt: TGTGCCAGCTGGTCGGGAGGGGAGCTGTTTTTT
d_gene: NA; abundance: NA; v_gene: TRBV6-6; j_gene: TRBJ2-7; len: 12; CDR3aa: CASRAADYEQYF; CDR3nt: TGTGCCAGCCGCGCTGCCGATTACGAGCAGTACTTC
d_gene: NA; abundance: NA; v_gene: TRBV4-1; j_gene: TRBJ2-7; len: 13; CDR3aa: CASSQDRRYEQYF; CDR3nt: TGCGCCAGCAGCCAAGACAGGAGGTACGAGCAGTACTTC
d_gene: NA; abundance: NA; v_gene: TRBV27; j_gene: TRBJ1-1; len: 15; CDR3aa: CASSLVRGGRTEAFF; CDR3nt: TGTGCCAGCAGTTTGGTCCGGGGCGGGCGGACTGAAGCTTTCTTT
d_gene: TRBD2; abundance: NA; v_gene: TRBV5-6; j_gene: TRBJ2-7; len: 15; CDR3aa: CASSGREWRGGEQYF; CDR3nt: TGTGCCAGCAGCGGGAGGGAATGGAGGGGCGGCGAGCAGTACTTC
d_gene: NA; abundance: NA; v_gene: TRBV6-5; j_gene: TRBJ2-7; len: 13; CDR3aa: CASSYASGYEQYF; CDR3nt: TGTGCCAGCAGTTACGCGTCCGGCTACGAGCAGTACTTC
d_gene: TRBD2; abundance: NA; v_gene: TRBV13; j_gene: TRBJ2-5; len: 18; CDR3aa: CASSLGASGRGLQETQYF; CDR3nt: TGTGCCAGCAGCTTAGGGGCGAGCGGGAGAGGGCTCCAAGAGACCCAGTACTTC
d_gene: NA; abundance: NA; v_gene: TRBV30; j_gene: TRBJ1-2; len: 13; CDR3aa: CAWSPWQGQGYTF; CDR3nt: TGTGCCTGGAGTCCGTGGCAGGGTCAGGGCTACACCTTC
d_gene: TRBD2; abundance: NA; v_gene: TRBV28; j_gene: TRBJ2-3; len: 18; CDR3aa: CASSPQLVLATGEDTQYF; CDR3nt: TGTGCCAGCAGTCCCCAACTCGTACTAGCGACGGGGGAAGATACGCAGTATTTT
d_gene: NA; abundance: NA; v_gene: TRBV29-1; j_gene: TRBJ2-1; len: 12; CDR3aa: CSVETNYNEQFF; CDR3nt: TGCAGCGTTGAAACCAACTACAATGAGCAGTTCTTC
d_gene: NA; abundance: NA; v_gene: TRBV7-9; j_gene: TRBJ2-3; len: 16; CDR3aa: CASSPLRGPNTDTQYF; CDR3nt: TGTGCCAGCAGCCCGCTCCGGGGGCCCAACACAGATACGCAGTATTTT
d_gene: TRBD1; abundance: NA; v_gene: TRBV6-6; j_gene: TRBJ2-7; len: 15; CDR3aa: CASRLTGGASSEQYF; CDR3nt: TGTGCCAGCAGATTGACAGGGGGCGCATCGAGCGAGCAGTACTTC